This TCR beta chain originates from a study of T cell repertoires in cytomegalovirus infection. Study details: Selection of CMV epitopes for the study included recently identified HLA-C-restricted and well-studied HLA-B-restricted ones. Both CMV infection and a matching HLA type were indicated by public TCR beta signatures.

The CDR3 spans 13 residues. After removal of 5 bases from V and 3 bases from J, the junction contained 3 bases not matched to a gene. TCRdb processed the reads anew with MiXCR; each CDR3 protein has one entry. This table holds 150,000 or so distinct CDR3 sequences, about 32% found once. Study findings and constraints: In two of eight donors, the top clonotype was HLA-C-restricted CMV-specific. Totalled public TCR beta family frequency picked out people who carried CMV plus the relevant HLA.

This clonotype was seen a few times. What it recognizes is unknown. This sequence joins TRBV12-3 or TRBV12-4 and TRBJ1-2, with 7 bases identical to TRBD1. This clonotype was obtained from a human donor in good health (CMV status not recorded). Some clones in this sample may be carry-over from other donors' samples. The sample consisted of CD8+ T cells from cultured PBMCs, taken from culture after CMV antigen stimulation. Here the CDR3 DNA reads TGTGCCAGCAGTACAGGGGCCGACTATGGCTACACCTTC. This encodes CASSTGADYGYTF.